The following is a T cell receptor beta chain sequence with its context. The data stem from a study of blood T cell repertoires in COVID-19. Study-wide background: Samples representing acute and convalescent COVID-19 were sourced from the United States, Italy and Spain. T cells, B-cell-depleted T cells, or PBMCs provided the cDNA or gDNA that served as material.

Original handling: Amplifying reference gene primers gave estimates of nucleated cell counts. Sequencing was performed with immunoSEQ multiplex PCR; in TCRdb, only in-frame clones are kept and a portion is missing. V, J and clone size were drawn from that table, and D and trimming were deduced from the DNA. The sample has 100,000 or so clones, around four fifths seen once; the top ten hold around an eighth. V lost 4 bases, J lost 4 bases, and 19 bases lay in between. The V gene's germline CDR1 is SQVTM and CDR2 ANQGSEA. The CDR3 is 15 amino acids. J is TRBJ1-1 and V is TRBV29-1; a possible D gene is TRBD1 (6 bases). This sequence originates from a man aged 50-60 years with active or convalescent COVID-19. The sample consisted of peripheral blood. The CDR3 spells CSVAPLGGLFTEAFF. In nucleotides, the CDR3 is TGCAGCGTTGCCCCTCTCGGGGGGCTCTTCACTGAAGCTTTCTTT.